This TCR beta chain comes out of a study of patients and donors after allogeneic stem cell transplantation (dated by TCRdb to about 2020). Ten or more counts support this clonotype. No cognate antigen has been identified for it. No much larger clone exists at a distance of one base, and base qualities are not known. The CDR3 measures 15 amino acids from cysteine to phenylalanine. CDR3 DNA only is kept here, 45 bases in frame from base 1. The germline V gene provides CDR1 SGHRS and CDR2 YFSETQ. Germline trimming: 5 bases from V, 3 bases from J; junction bases outside gene matches: 9. Preparation of the library involved RT-PCR. This sample was sequenced with a NextSeq 550. TCRdb ran its own pipeline on the public reads, namely fastp trimming at Q25 and MiXCR clone calling, and kept in-frame beta chains. A single entry per CDR3 protein holds the most common genes and DNA from its merged rows. The sample data list some 160,000 distinct CDR3 sequences, and 20% to 25% of these were observed just once. The biggest ten clones account for 25% to 30% of the sample.

The sequencing input was blood, either unsorted or a sorted T cell fraction (not recorded which). This sequence uses TRBV5-1 and TRBJ2-7; 9 nucleotides in the junction match TRBD2. The receptor comes from a human donor who was either an allogeneic HSCT recipient or a stem cell or donor lymphocyte infusion donor (not recorded which). It is not recorded whose cells these are; they may come from a transplant donor. Here the CDR3 is given as CASSLSGGAVYEQYF. The nucleotides are TGCGCCAGCAGTCTTAGCGGGGGAGCGGTCTACGAGCAGTACTTC.